What follows describes a single TCR beta chain. This sample is part of a study of blood T cell repertoires in COVID-19. Using immunoSEQ multiplex PCR, the repertoire was profiled, and TCRdb retains in-frame clones only, with some absent. Of approximately 300,000 clones listed, 75% to 90% are singletons. Sequencing was done on a sample of PBMCs or T cells enriched from blood (not recorded which). The sequence was collected from a woman in her twenties or thirties who had been exposed to COVID-19.

CDR3 sequence reads: CASRRTDTDTQYF. The CDR3 DNA follows: TGTGCCAGCAGAAGGACAGACACAGATACGCAGTATTTT. This chain joins TRBV12-3 or TRBV12-4 and TRBJ2-3, with a possible D match to TRBD1 (6 bases). The CDR3 runs 13 residues. Trimming took 6 bases from V and 2 from J, leaving 9 bases between them.